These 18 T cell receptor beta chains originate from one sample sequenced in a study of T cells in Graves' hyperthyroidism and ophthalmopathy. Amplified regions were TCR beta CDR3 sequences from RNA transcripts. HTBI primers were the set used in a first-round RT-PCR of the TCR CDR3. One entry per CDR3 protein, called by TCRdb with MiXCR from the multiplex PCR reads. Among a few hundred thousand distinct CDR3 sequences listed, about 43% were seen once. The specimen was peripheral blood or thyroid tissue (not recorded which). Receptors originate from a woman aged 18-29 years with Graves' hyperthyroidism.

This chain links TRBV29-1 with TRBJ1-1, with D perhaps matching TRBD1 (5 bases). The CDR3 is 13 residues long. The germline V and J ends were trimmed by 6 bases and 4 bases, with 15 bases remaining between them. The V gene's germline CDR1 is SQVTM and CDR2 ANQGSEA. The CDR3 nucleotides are TGCAGCGTGAGTGGGCAGGGAATCACTGAAGCTTTCTTT. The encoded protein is CSVSGQGITEAFF.

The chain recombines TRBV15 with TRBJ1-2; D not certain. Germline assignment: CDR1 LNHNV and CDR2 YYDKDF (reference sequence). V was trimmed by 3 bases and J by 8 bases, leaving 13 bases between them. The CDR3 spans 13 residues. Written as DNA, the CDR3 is TGTGCCACCAGCAGCCCACCCGGCCCGGGCTACACCTTC. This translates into CATSSPPGPGYTF.

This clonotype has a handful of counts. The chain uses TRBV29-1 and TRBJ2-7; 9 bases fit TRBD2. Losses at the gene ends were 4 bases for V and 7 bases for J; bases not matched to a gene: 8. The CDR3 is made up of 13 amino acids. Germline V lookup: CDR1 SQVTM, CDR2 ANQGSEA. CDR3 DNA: TGCAGCGTTGTCGGCGGGAGGGCCTGGGAGCAGTACTTC. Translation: CSVVGGRAWEQYF.

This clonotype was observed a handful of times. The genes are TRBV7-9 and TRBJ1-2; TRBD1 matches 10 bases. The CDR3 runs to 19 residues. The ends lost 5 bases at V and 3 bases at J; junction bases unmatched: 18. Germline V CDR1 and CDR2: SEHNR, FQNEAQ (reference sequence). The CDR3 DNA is TGTGCCAGCAGCGCGCGAAGGACAGGGGGAAAAGGGTACTACTATGGCTACACCTTC. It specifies CASSARRTGGKGYYYGYTF.

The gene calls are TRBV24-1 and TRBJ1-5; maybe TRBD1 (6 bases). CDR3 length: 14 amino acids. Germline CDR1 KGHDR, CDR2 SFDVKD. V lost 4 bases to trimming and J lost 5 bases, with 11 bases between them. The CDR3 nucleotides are TGTGCCACCAGTGAGGCACAGGGATATCAGCCCCAGCATTTT. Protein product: CATSEAQGYQPQHF.

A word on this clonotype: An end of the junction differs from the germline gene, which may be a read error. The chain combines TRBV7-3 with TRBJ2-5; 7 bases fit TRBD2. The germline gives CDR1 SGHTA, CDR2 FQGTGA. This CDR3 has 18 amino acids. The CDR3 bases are TGTGCCACCAGCAGCCAAGGGCCCGGGACTACCGTCCAAGAGACCCAGTACTTC. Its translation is CATSSQGPGTTVQETQYF.

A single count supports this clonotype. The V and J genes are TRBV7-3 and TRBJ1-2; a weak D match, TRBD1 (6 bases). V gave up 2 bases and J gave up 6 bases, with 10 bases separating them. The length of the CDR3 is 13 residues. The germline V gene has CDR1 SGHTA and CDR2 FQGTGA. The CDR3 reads CASSLDRTDGYTF. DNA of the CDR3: TGTGCCAGCAGCTTAGACAGGACTGATGGCTACACCTTC.

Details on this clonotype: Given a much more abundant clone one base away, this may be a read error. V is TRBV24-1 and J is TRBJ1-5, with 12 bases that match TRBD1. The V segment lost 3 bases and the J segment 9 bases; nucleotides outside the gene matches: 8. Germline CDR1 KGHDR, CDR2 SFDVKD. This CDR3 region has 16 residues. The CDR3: CATSDAGTGGHRPQHF. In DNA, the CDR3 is TGTGCCACCAGTGATGCCGGGACAGGGGGCCATCGGCCCCAGCATTTT.

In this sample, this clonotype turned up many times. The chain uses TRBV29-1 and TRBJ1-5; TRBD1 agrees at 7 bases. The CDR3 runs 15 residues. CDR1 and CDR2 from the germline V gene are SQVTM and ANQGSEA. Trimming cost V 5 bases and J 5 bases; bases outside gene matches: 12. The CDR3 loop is CSVRTGDVGDQPQHF. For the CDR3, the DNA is TGCAGCGTTCGAACAGGGGATGTCGGGGATCAGCCCCAGCATTTT. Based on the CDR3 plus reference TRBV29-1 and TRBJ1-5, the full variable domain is SAVISQKPSRDICQRGTSLTIQCQVDSQVTMMFWYRQQPGQSLTLIATANQGSEATYESGFVIDKFPISRPNLTFSTLTVSNMSPEDSSIYLCSVRTGDVGDQPQHFGDGTRLSIL.

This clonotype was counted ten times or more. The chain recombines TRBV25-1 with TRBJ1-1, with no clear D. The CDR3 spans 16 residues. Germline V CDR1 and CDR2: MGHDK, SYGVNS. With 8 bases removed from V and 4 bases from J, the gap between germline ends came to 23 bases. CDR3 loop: CASRYNWQNSPTEAFF. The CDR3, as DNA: TGTGCCAGCCGCTACAACTGGCAAAATAGTCCCACTGAAGCTTTCTTT.

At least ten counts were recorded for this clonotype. CDR3 protein: CASSRAGQETQYF. The CDR3 DNA reads TGTGCCAGCAGCAGGGCGGGACAAGAGACCCAGTACTTC. This chain links TRBV5-6 with TRBJ2-5, with D perhaps matching TRBD2 (6 bases). V was shortened by 4 bases and J by 2 bases, with 9 bases between the two germline ends. This CDR3 is 13 amino acids long. Germline lookup yields CDR1 SGHDT and CDR2 YYEEEE.

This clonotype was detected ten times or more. The CDR3 protein is CASSYRFAQYF. CDR3 coding DNA: TGTGCCAGCAGTTACCGTTTCGCCCAGTACTTC. V gene TRBV6-6 combines with J gene TRBJ2-5; D unresolved. The CDR3 runs 11 residues. Germline values: CDR1 MNHNY, CDR2 SVGAGI (reference sequence). Trimming removed 2 bases at V and 9 bases at J, with 7 bases between.

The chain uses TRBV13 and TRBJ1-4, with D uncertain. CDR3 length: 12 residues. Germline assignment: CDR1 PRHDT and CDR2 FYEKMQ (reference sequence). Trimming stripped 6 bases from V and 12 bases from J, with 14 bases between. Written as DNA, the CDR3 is TGTGCCAGCAGGGAAAACGGAATGGAACTGTTTTTT. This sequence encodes CASRENGMELFF.

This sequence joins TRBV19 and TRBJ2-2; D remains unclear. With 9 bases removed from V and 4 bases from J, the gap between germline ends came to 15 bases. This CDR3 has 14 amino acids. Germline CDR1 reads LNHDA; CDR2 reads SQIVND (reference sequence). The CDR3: CASSPDPSTGELFF. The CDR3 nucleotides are TGTGCCAGCAGCCCCGACCCCAGCACCGGGGAGCTGTTTTTT.

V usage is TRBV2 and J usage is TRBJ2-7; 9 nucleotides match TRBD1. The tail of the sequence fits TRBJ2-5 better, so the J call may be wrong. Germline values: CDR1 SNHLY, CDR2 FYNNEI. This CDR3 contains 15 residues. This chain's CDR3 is CASSRPGQGFETQYF. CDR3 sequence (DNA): TGTGCCAGCAGCCGACCGGGACAGGGCTTCGAGACCCAGTACTTC.

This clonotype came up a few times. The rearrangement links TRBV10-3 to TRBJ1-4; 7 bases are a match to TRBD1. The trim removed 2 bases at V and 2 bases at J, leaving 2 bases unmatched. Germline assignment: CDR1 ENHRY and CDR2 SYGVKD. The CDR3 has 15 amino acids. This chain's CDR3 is CAISEDRDTNEKLFF. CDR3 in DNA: TGTGCCATCAGTGAGGACAGGGACACTAATGAAAAACTGTTTTTT.

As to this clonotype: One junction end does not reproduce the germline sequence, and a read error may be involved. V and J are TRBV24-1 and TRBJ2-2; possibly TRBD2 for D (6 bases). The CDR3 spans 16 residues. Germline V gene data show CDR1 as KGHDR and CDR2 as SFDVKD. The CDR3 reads CATSDNTGFDTGGLFF. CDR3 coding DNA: TGTGCCACCAGTGATAACACGGGGTTCGACACCGGGGGGCTGTTTTTT.

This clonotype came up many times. The CDR3 bases are TGTGCCACCAGTGACGGGGGTAGCAATCAGCCCCAGCATTTT. This sequence encodes CATSDGGSNQPQHF. The chain is built from TRBV24-1 and TRBJ1-5; D possibly corresponds to TRBD1 (5 bases). This CDR3 contains 14 residues. Germline-derived CDR1 and CDR2 are KGHDR and SFDVKD. Trimming took off 4 bases at V and 0 bases at J, with 6 bases between the two ends.